This TCR beta chain was observed in a study of shared clonotypes between healthy human individuals. Study-wide points: Sequencing depth was expected to influence donor clonotype sharing.

In the case of this clone: Its antigen remains unidentified. Other DNA sequences in this specimen translate into the identical CDR3.

The repertoire was sequenced with immunoSEQ multiplex PCR; TCRdb's copy has only in-frame clones and lacks some. Seen here are 2 million to 2.5 million clones, 95% observed once, and the top ten hold approximately 0.13%. Germline V gene data show CDR1 as KGHSH and CDR2 as LQKENI. With 6 bases clipped from V and 0 bases from J, the junction kept 4 bases outside the gene matches. The CDR3 totals 14 residues. Sequenced material: naive CD4+ T cells sorted from blood. Subset in this sample: CD45RA+ positively selected. This TCR derives from a young man in good health. V usage is TRBV18 and J usage is TRBJ1-1; TRBD1 aligns across 7 bases. This CDR3 is CASSPTGMNTEAFF. CDR3 DNA: TGTGCCAGCTCGCCGACAGGGATGAACACTGAAGCTTTCTTT.